This T cell receptor (beta chain) was profiled in a study of blood T cells in healthy people across ages. Trimming took 8 bases from V and 2 from J, leaving 13 bases between them. CDR3 length: 14 amino acids. The germline V gene has CDR1 MNHEY and CDR2 SVGEGT. Together with a sample-barcoded 5' primer, a J-beta primer mix was included in a second PCR lasting about 6 to 11 cycles. TCRdb re-called the 5' RACE reads through MiXCR, storing one row per CDR3 protein. The sample carries approximately 680,000 distinct CDR3 sequences, 32% recorded once. Turning to this clonotype: This may arise from a read error, as a much more abundant clone is one base away.

Donor samples were obtained from healthy Caucasian individuals from Russia, aged about 6 to 95. Per sample, no less than 5.5 micrograms of total RNA were extracted. This receptor was taken from a woman aged 80 or over in good health. What was sequenced was blood. The chain uses TRBV6-2 or TRBV6-3 and TRBJ2-1; tentatively, D is TRBD2 (5 bases). CDR3 region: CASGSASPYNEQFF. CDR3 nucleotides: TGTGCCAGCGGTAGCGCCTCGCCCTACAATGAGCAGTTCTTC.